Listed here are 8 T cell receptor beta chains from one sample, sequenced in a study of Tregs in tolerant kidney transplant recipients. Clones were sequenced by immunoSEQ multiplex PCR, and TCRdb holds only the in-frame ones, with some missing. The table lists tens of thousands of clones, roughly 93% of them singletons. This material consisted of CD4+ T cells from blood, taken before the transplant. The receptors were gathered from a human donor who received a combined kidney and bone marrow transplant.

This chain joins TRBV4-1 and TRBJ2-4; TRBD1 matches at 10 bases. CDR1 and CDR2 from the germline V gene are MGHRA and YSYEKL. CDR3 length: 19 amino acids. Germline trimming cut 0 bases from V and 2 bases from J; bases unmatched to any gene: 10. The CDR3: CASSQDQGTGEESKNIQYF. The DNA for the CDR3 is TGCGCCAGCAGCCAAGATCAAGGGACAGGGGAGGAATCCAAAAACATTCAGTACTTC.

This sequence joins TRBV6-1 and TRBJ1-1, with TRBD1 matching 9 bases. Trimming removed 6 bases from V and 5 bases from J; junction bases left unmatched: 10. The CDR3 consists of 15 residues. Germline V gene data show CDR1 as MNHNS and CDR2 as SASEGT. DNA of the CDR3: TGTGCCAGCAGCGTACAGGGGGCTGGGGGGACTGAAGCTTTCTTT. It codes for CASSVQGAGGTEAFF.

Here the CDR3 reads CATSGTGTGPNYGYTF. DNA for the CDR3: TGTGCCACCAGCGGAACCGGGACAGGCCCTAACTATGGCTACACCTTC. The rearrangement links TRBV15 to TRBJ1-2; 8 bases match TRBD1. This CDR3 has 16 amino acids. Trimming at V came to 5 bases and at J to 0 bases, leaving 8 bases not matched to a gene. Germline V gene data show CDR1 as LNHNV and CDR2 as YYDKDF (reference sequence).

This clone was seen only once. The CDR3 bases are TGCGCCAGCAGCTTCCAGTCCTCTGGGGCCAACGTCCTGACTTTC. Encoded protein: CASSFQSSGANVLTF. J is TRBJ2-6 and V is TRBV5-1; D not resolved. The CDR3 loop spans 15 amino acids. Looked up from germline, CDR1 is SGHRS and CDR2 is YFSETQ. V dropped 2 bases and J dropped 0 bases, with 6 bases sitting between them.

The CDR3 reads CASSLGNGATSYNEQFF. DNA of the CDR3: TGCGCCAGCAGCTTGGGAAATGGGGCTACATCCTACAATGAGCAGTTCTTC. The chain uses TRBV5-1 and TRBJ2-1, with D maybe TRBD1 (5 bases). V shed 0 bases and J shed 1 base, with 14 bases lying between them. The CDR3 is made up of 17 amino acids. From germline, CDR1 is SGHRS and CDR2 YFSETQ.

The V call is TRBV9, the J call TRBJ1-1; D not certain. The V gene lost 2 bases and the J gene lost 1 base, with 9 bases spanning the gap. The CDR3 is 14 amino acids. The V gene's germline CDR1 is SGDLS and CDR2 YYNGEE. The CDR3 nucleotides read TGTGCCAGCAGCGTTACAAAGTCGAACACTGAAGCTTTCTTT. It codes for CASSVTKSNTEAFF.

The gene calls are TRBV15 and TRBJ1-2; the match to TRBD1 covers 7 bases. From germline, CDR1 is LNHNV and CDR2 YYDKDF (reference sequence). The CDR3 spans 13 residues. The junction had 1 base not matched to a gene; V was cut back by 3 bases and J by 3 bases. The CDR3 coding sequence is TGTGCCACCAGCAGCGGACAGGACTATGGCTACACCTTC. Its protein is CATSSGQDYGYTF. Full variable domain (outside the CDR3, taken from reference TRBV15 and TRBJ1-2): DAMVIQNPRYQVTQFGKPVTLSCSQTLNHNVMYWYQQKSSQAPKLLFHYYDKDFNNEADTPDNFQSRRPNTSFCFLDIRSPGLGDTAMYLCATSSGQDYGYTFGSGTRLTVV.

The sample holds a few counts of this clone. Other DNA sequences in this specimen translate into the identical CDR3. The chain has TRBV2 and TRBJ1-6, with D possibly TRBD1 on 5 matching bases. CDR3 length: 14 amino acids. Trimming removed 6 bases from V and 6 bases from J, with 12 bases in between. CDR1 and CDR2 from the germline V gene are SNHLY and FYNNEI. The DNA of the CDR3 is TGTGCCAGCAGGCTCAGTGACAGTAATTCACCCCTCCACTTT. Protein sequence: CASRLSDSNSPLHF.